These T cell receptor beta chains were read from a single sample in a study of high-grade serous ovarian cancer treatment subgroups. The data were produced by immunoSEQ multiplex PCR, yet TCRdb's version contains in-frame clones alone and is incomplete. Among roughly 15,000 clones listed, roughly nine tenths were seen once. Material: tumor tissue. The origin of the receptors is a human donor with high-grade serous ovarian cancer. Both conserved end residues are part of each CDR3. D genes are given only for firm matches. Clone size, where shown, is once, few, many, or a class for clones that have expanded.

V	size	D	J	CDR3	DNA
TRBV6-6	NA	NA	TRBJ2-7	CASSYSMVGLPYEQYF	TGTGCCAGCAGTTACTCGATGGTAGGGTTGCCCTACGAGCAGTACTTC
TRBV4-3	few	NA	TRBJ2-5	CASSLAVYQETQYF	TGCGCCAGCAGCCTGGCCGTGTACCAAGAGACCCAGTACTTC
TRBV4-3	NA	NA	TRBJ2-7	CASSQVIGYEQYF	TGCGCCAGCAGCCAAGTTATCGGCTACGAGCAGTACTTC
TRBV6-1	NA	NA	TRBJ2-7	CASSEEVREFF	TGTGCCAGCAGTGAAGAAGTTCGGGAGTTCTTC
TRBV6-1	NA	NA	TRBJ2-5	CASSDGPKAETQYF	TGTGCCAGCAGCGACGGACCTAAGGCGGAGACCCAGTACTTC
TRBV5-6	NA	TRBD1	TRBJ2-7	CASSLGQRYEQYF	TGTGCCAGCAGCCTGGGACAGAGATACGAGCAGTACTTC
TRBV6-1	NA	NA	TRBJ1-6	CASSEAHDPPLHF	TGTGCCAGCAGTGAAGCGCATGACCCACCCCTCCACTTT
TRBV11-2	NA	NA	TRBJ2-5	CASSLDQALITQYF	TGTGCCAGCAGCTTAGATCAGGCCCTCATTACCCAGTACTTC
TRBV6-5	NA	NA	TRBJ1-3	CASSTGNTIYF	TGTGCCAGCAGCACCGGAAACACCATATATTTT
TRBV5-1	NA	TRBD2	TRBJ2-2	CASSAASGPNTGELFF	TGCGCCAGCAGCGCCGCTAGCGGACCGAACACCGGGGAGCTGTTTTTT
TRBV6-1	NA	TRBD1	TRBJ2-7	CASSEGTGEHSYEQYF	TGTGCCAGCAGTGAAGGGACAGGCGAGCACTCCTACGAGCAGTACTTC
TRBV7-8	once	TRBD1	TRBJ2-7	CASSPQTGGFFEQYF	TGTGCCAGCAGCCCTCAGACAGGGGGCTTTTTCGAGCAGTACTTC
TRBV25-1	once	NA	TRBJ2-3	CASGPVAFDTQYF	TGTGCCAGCGGGCCCGTGGCTTTTGATACGCAGTATTTT
TRBV11-3	NA	NA	TRBJ2-2	CASSLDTPGELFF	TGTGCCAGCAGCTTAGATACTCCTGGGGAGCTGTTTTTT
TRBV9	few	NA	TRBJ2-7	CASSVGQESSYEQYF	TGTGCCAGCAGCGTAGGGCAGGAGAGCTCCTACGAGCAGTACTTC
TRBV29-1	NA	NA	TRBJ2-5	CSVEEATGTQYF	TGCAGCGTTGAAGAGGCGACAGGGACCCAGTACTTC
TRBV5-6	NA	NA	TRBJ2-6	CASSLVQFFDVLTF	TGTGCCAGCAGCTTGGTTCAGTTCTTCGACGTCCTGACTTTC
TRBV6-5	NA	NA	TRBJ1-2	CASSYSGTDANYGYTF	TGTGCCAGCAGTTACTCGGGGACGGACGCTAACTATGGCTACACCTTC
TRBV2	NA	NA	TRBJ2-7	CASSASDYEQYF	TGTGCCAGCAGTGCGAGTGACTACGAGCAGTACTTC
TRBV5-1	NA	NA	TRBJ2-7	CASSLTGVASYEQYF	TGCGCCAGCAGCTTGACGGGAGTGGCGTCCTACGAGCAGTACTTC